A selection of T cell receptor beta chains follows, all from one sample in a study of blood T cell repertoires in COVID-19. Assay: immunoSEQ multiplex PCR; the TCRdb copy retains only in-frame clones and omits some. The sample has fewer than 600,000 clones; approximately 92% are singletons. Sequencing was carried out using peripheral blood. These receptors came from a man aged 18 to 30 with COVID-19, enrolled during active disease. CDR3s include the opening cysteine and the closing phenylalanine or tryptophan. D genes are given only for firm matches. Where a row states a size, it is once, few, many or the class of an expanded clone; other rows omit it.

TRBJ1-2 | - | - | 13 | TRBV12-5 | CASGLSRVYGYTF | TGTGCTAGTGGTTTGAGCAGGGTCTATGGCTACACCTTC
TRBJ2-7 | - | - | 15 | TRBV18 | CASSPPSGGGNEQYF | TGTGCCAGCTCACCACCGTCGGGGGGCGGGAACGAGCAGTACTTC
TRBJ1-5 | - | - | 15 | TRBV9 | CASSVDPSGRDSLHF | TGTGCCAGCAGCGTAGATCCGTCAGGTCGAGATTCTTTGCATTTT
TRBJ1-6 | - | TRBD1 | 14 | TRBV2 | CASIVDRGNSPLHF | TGTGCCAGCATCGTAGACAGGGGTAATTCACCCCTCCACTTT
TRBJ2-7 | - | TRBD2 | 18 | TRBV4-2 | CASSQDPGTSGGDNEQYF | TGTGCCAGCAGCCAAGACCCCGGGACTAGCGGGGGGGACAACGAGCAGTACTTC
TRBJ1-2 | - | TRBD1 | 13 | TRBV2 | CASSEGTGGSYTF | TGTGCCAGCAGTGAAGGGACAGGGGGCAGCTACACCTTC
TRBJ2-5 | once | TRBD1 | 13 | TRBV2 | CASSRGQLQTQYF | TGTGCCAGCAGCAGGGGGCAGCTCCAGACCCAGTACTTC
TRBJ2-3 | - | TRBD2 | 15 | TRBV2 | CASSATSGMTDTQYF | TGTGCCAGCAGTGCGACTAGCGGGATGACAGATACGCAGTATTTT
TRBJ1-1 | - | - | 15 | TRBV4-1 | CASSLQLTANTEAFF | TGCGCCAGCAGCCTACAGTTGACAGCTAACACTGAAGCTTTCTTT
TRBJ1-2 | - | - | 15 | TRBV3-1/TRBV3-2 | CASSPNAGGYYGYTF | TGTGCCAGCAGCCCGAACGCGGGGGGGTACTATGGCTACACCTTC
TRBJ1-5 | - | - | 14 | TRBV18 | CASSPGHYNQPQHF | TGTGCCAGCTCACCAGGACACTACAATCAGCCCCAGCATTTT
TRBJ2-1 | - | - | 16 | TRBV9 | CASSVGTSGSYNEQFF | TGTGCCAGCAGCGTAGGAACCAGCGGTTCCTACAATGAGCAGTTCTTC
TRBJ2-3 | - | TRBD2 | 16 | TRBV25-1 | CASSETGRRPTDTQYF | TGTGCCAGCAGTGAAACCGGGAGGAGGCCCACAGATACGCAGTATTTT
TRBJ1-6 | - | - | 15 | TRBV6-5 | CASSYSKGFNSPLHF | TGTGCCAGCAGTTACTCGAAGGGGTTTAATTCACCCCTCCACTTT
TRBJ1-6 | - | - | 13 | TRBV2 | CASDEREGSPLHF | TGTGCCAGCGATGAGCGGGAAGGTTCACCCCTCCACTTT
TRBJ1-4 | - | TRBD1 | 16 | TRBV5-1 | CASSLGQGASNEKLFF | TGCGCCAGCAGCTTGGGACAGGGGGCATCTAATGAAAAACTGTTTTTT
TRBJ1-4 | once | TRBD1 | 18 | TRBV19 | CASSIRGRIGRTNEKLFF | TGTGCCAGTAGTATAAGGGGGCGCATAGGAAGAACTAATGAAAAACTGTTTTTT
TRBJ2-1 | - | - | 17 | TRBV9 | CASSVGVQRNSYNEQFF | TGTGCCAGCAGCGTAGGAGTACAGCGGAACTCCTACAATGAGCAGTTCTTC
TRBJ1-6 | - | TRBD1 | 14 | TRBV6-6 | CASRQGQGNSPLHF | TGTGCCAGCAGGCAAGGACAGGGAAATTCACCCCTCCACTTT
TRBJ2-3 | - | TRBD2 | 18 | TRBV9 | CASNQPAGSSGRTDTQYF | TGTGCCAGCAACCAACCCGCCGGGAGTAGCGGGAGGACGGATACGCAGTATTTT
TRBJ2-5 | - | - | 14 | TRBV2 | CASKTVPVRETQYF | TGTGCCAGCAAGACAGTGCCGGTTAGAGAGACCCAGTACTTC
TRBJ1-6 | - | - | 15 | TRBV4-2 | CASSQEGLDHSPLHF | TGTGCCAGCAGCCAAGAGGGCCTTGATCATTCACCCCTCCACTTT
TRBJ2-7 | - | TRBD1 | 14 | TRBV5-1 | CASSSDRGVDEQYF | TGCGCCAGCAGCTCGGACAGGGGCGTCGACGAGCAGTACTTC
TRBJ1-1 | - | - | 15 | TRBV7-8 | CASSLEGVRTTEAFF | TGTGCCAGCAGCTTAGAGGGGGTAAGGACCACTGAAGCTTTCTTT
TRBJ2-1 | - | - | 15 | TRBV6-4 | CASSDSSGGRDEQFF | TGTGCCAGCAGTGACTCCAGCGGAGGAAGGGATGAGCAGTTCTTC
TRBJ2-7 | - | TRBD1 | 15 | TRBV27 | CASSSSGTGENEQYF | TGTGCCAGCAGCTCTTCTGGGACAGGGGAAAACGAGCAGTACTTC
TRBJ2-5 | - | TRBD1 | 14 | TRBV10-1 | CASRGTGEGETQYF | TGCGCCAGCAGGGGGACAGGGGAAGGAGAGACCCAGTACTTC
TRBJ1-2 | - | - | 16 | TRBV5-1 | CASSFSGIVTNYGYTF | TGCGCCAGCAGCTTCTCGGGGATCGTAACTAACTATGGCTACACCTTC
TRBJ1-2 | - | TRBD1 | 11 | TRBV20-1 | CSARGTGGYTF | TGCAGTGCTAGAGGGACAGGGGGCTACACCTTC
TRBJ1-6 | - | - | 14 | TRBV14 | CASSRQTGNSPLHF | TGTGCCAGCAGCCGCCAGACAGGCAATTCACCCCTCCACTTT
TRBJ2-7 | - | TRBD1 | 14 | TRBV14 | CASSAGQGSYEQYF | TGTGCCAGCAGTGCAGGACAGGGTAGCTACGAGCAGTACTTC
TRBJ1-4 | - | - | 16 | TRBV11-3 | CASSSFFGATNEKLFF | TGTGCCAGCAGCTCCTTCTTCGGGGCAACTAATGAAAAACTGTTTTTT